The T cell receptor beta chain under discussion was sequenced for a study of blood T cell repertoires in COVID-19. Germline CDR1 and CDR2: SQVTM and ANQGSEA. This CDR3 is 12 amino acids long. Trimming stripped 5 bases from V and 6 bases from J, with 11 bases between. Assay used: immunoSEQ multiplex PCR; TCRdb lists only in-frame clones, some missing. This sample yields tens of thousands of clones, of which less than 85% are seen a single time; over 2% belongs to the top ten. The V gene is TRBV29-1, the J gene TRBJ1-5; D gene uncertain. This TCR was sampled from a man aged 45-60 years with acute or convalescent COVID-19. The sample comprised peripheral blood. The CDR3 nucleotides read TGCAGCGTTTTAGTCGAGGCTCAGCCCCAGCATTTT. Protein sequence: CSVLVEAQPQHF.